At least ten counts were recorded for the clone carrying this T cell receptor (beta chain). A sample-barcoded 5' primer and a J-beta primer mix were used in a second PCR of roughly 6 to 11 cycles. In TCRdb, the 5' RACE reads were re-called with MiXCR into one record per CDR3 protein. The table has roughly 800,000 distinct CDR3 sequences, 58% seen once; the top ten hold 20% to 25%. This sample was included in a study of blood T cells in healthy people across ages. Germline values: CDR1 DFQATT, CDR2 SNEGSKA (reference sequence). V lost 5 bases and J 1 base, leaving 11 bases between the germline ends. The CDR3 spans 13 residues. Drawing of peripheral blood yielded about 9.6 milliliters from each donor.

The source of this sequence is a young man in good health. The chain joins TRBV20-1 to TRBJ1-2; no clear D gene. The sequencing input was blood. CDR3 sequence (DNA): TGCAGTGCTCTTTCGGGCGGTAACTATGGCTACACCTTC. Translation gives CSALSGGNYGYTF.